The table lists the clone carrying this T cell receptor beta chain with a few counts. Its antigen is unidentified. This entry belongs to a study of radiotherapy plus CTLA-4 blockade in lung cancer. Study-wide context: Objective responses were recorded in over 15% of patients, with disease control recorded in approximately 34%.

TCRdb keeps only in-frame clones here, not all; method: immunoSEQ multiplex PCR. The sample holds tens of thousands of clones, under 85% seen once. Study results and caveats: The authors reported that early blood T cell clone dynamics, with interferon-beta, best predicted response. Once radiotherapy plus ipilimumab had been given, TCR clones derived from tumor expanded in blood.

With V trimmed by 3 bases and J by 2 bases, 1 base remained unmatched. The CDR3 extends over 14 amino acids. CDR1 and CDR2 (germline): SGHDT, YYEEEE. The sample in question was peripheral blood, obtained from a patient treated with radiotherapy plus ipilimumab. The V call is TRBV5-6, the J call TRBJ1-3; 8 positions match TRBD1. This TCR was recovered from a human donor with non-small cell lung cancer who had stable disease on radiotherapy plus ipilimumab. CDR3 sequence reads: CASSSTGAGNTIYF. The DNA of the CDR3 is TGTGCCAGCAGCTCGACAGGGGCTGGAAACACCATATATTTT.